This T cell receptor beta chain emerged from a study of blood T cell repertoires in COVID-19. Germline-derived CDR1 and CDR2 are SGHTA and FQGTGA. The CDR3 length is 16 residues. The V gene end was trimmed by 1 base and the J gene end by 5 bases; junction bases not matched to a gene: 5. This clone was detected only once. Libraries were prepared by immunoSEQ multiplex PCR; TCRdb keeps only in-frame clonotypes and omits some of them. The top ten clones hold 7.3% of a sample with 300,000 to 400,000 clones, around nine tenths of them seen once. Sequencing was carried out using peripheral blood. The TCR sequence derives from a woman aged 70-85 years with COVID-19, enrolled during active disease. The chain employs TRBV7-3 and TRBJ2-5; TRBD1 aligns across 12 bases. Written as DNA, the CDR3 is TGTGCCAGCAGCTTAAGGGGACAGGGGGCTTGGGAGACCCAGTACTTC. Residues: CASSLRGQGAWETQYF.